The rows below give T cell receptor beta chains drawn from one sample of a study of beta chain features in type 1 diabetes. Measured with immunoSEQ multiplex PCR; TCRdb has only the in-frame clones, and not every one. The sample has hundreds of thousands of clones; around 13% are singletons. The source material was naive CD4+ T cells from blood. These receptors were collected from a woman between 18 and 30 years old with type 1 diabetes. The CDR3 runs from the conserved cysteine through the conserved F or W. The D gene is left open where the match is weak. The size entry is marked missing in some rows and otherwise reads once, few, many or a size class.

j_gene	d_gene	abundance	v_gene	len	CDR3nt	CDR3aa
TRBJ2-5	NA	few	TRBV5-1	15	TGCGCCAGCAGCTTGGCCAAGAGGGTCCAAGAGACCCAGTACTTC	CASSLAKRVQETQYF
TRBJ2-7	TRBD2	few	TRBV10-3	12	TGTGCCTCGAGACTAGCGGGGCGCGAGCAGTACTTC	CASRLAGREQYF
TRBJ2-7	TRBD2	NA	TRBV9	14	TGTGCCAGCAGCCCGGGGACTAGCGGGGGCGAGCAGTACTTC	CASSPGTSGGEQYF
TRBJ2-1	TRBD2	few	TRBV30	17	TGTGCCTGGAGTGTGTCGGCTAGCGGGAGTCTGGTTATTGAGCAGTTCTTC	CAWSVSASGSLVIEQFF
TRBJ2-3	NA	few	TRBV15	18	TGTGCCACCAGCAGGGGCGAAGCGCCGGGACTTATCACAGATACGCAGTATTTT	CATSRGEAPGLITDTQYF
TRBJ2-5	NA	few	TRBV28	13	TGTGCCAGCAGTTTGGGGCGTGAAGAGACCCAGTACTTC	CASSLGREETQYF
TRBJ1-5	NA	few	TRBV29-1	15	TGCAGCGTTGGGGAGGGTGGGGGGAGCAATCAGCCCCAGCATTTT	CSVGEGGGSNQPQHF
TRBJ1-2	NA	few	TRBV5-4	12	TGTGCCAGCAGCTTAGACAGATATGGCTACACCTTC	CASSLDRYGYTF
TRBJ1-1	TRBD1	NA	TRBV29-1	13	TGCAGCGCTAGACAGGGGTTGGGCACTGAAGCTTTCTTT	CSARQGLGTEAFF
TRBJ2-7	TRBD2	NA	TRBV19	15	TGTGCCAGTAGTATCTTTGCTAGCGGGACCGACGAGCAGTACTTC	CASSIFASGTDEQYF
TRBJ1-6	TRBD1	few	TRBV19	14	TGTGCCAGTAGTGCAACCGGGACAGCCCTTGGGCGCCACTTT	CASSATGTALGRHF
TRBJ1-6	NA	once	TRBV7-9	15	TGTGCCAGCAGCCCGGGGGGCAGGGTAGATTCACCCCTCCACTTT	CASSPGGRVDSPLHF
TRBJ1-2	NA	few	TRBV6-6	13	TGTGCCAGCAGTAGGGGATCGGACTATGGCTACACCTTC	CASSRGSDYGYTF
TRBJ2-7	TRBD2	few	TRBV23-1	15	TGCGCCAGCAGCCCAGGGACTAGCGGGAGTCCCGAGCAGTACTTC	CASSPGTSGSPEQYF
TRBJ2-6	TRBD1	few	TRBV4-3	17	TGCGCCAGCAGCCTAGATGCAGGGGGATCTGGGGCCAACGTCCTGACTTTC	CASSLDAGGSGANVLTF
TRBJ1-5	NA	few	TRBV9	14	TGTGCCAGCAGCGGTGGCCAAGGCAATCAGCCCCAGCATTTT	CASSGGQGNQPQHF
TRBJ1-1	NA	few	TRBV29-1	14	TGCAGCGTTGCCGCTTCCGCGGGGAACACTGAAGCTTTCTTT	CSVAASAGNTEAFF
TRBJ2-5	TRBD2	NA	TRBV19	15	TGTGCCAGTAGGGGACTAGCGGGGCGGCGGGAGACCCAGTACTTC	CASRGLAGRRETQYF
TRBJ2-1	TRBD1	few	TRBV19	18	TGTGCCAGTAGTATGGGACAGCCTTACTCCGGGTCCTACAATGAGCAGTTCTTC	CASSMGQPYSGSYNEQFF
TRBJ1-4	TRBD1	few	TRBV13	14	TGTGCCAGCAGCACCCGGGACAGGGATGAAAAACTGTTTTTT	CASSTRDRDEKLFF
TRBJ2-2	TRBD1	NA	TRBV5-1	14	TGCGCCAGCGGGACAGGGCCGAACACCGGGGAGCTGTTTTTT	CASGTGPNTGELFF
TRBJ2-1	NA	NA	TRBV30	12	TGTGCCTGGATCCGAGGGTACAATGAGCAGTTCTTC	CAWIRGYNEQFF
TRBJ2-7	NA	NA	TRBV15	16	TGTGCCACCAGCAGAGGTAAACAGGGCAGGGGCAACGAGCAGTACTTC	CATSRGKQGRGNEQYF
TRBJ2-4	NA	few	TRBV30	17	TGTGCCTGGAGTGTACCGGGAGTTTTGAGTTTCAAAAACATTCAGTACTTC	CAWSVPGVLSFKNIQYF
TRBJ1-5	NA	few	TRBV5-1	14	TGCGCCAGCAGCTTGGGGGAGCTAAATCAGCCCCAGCATTTT	CASSLGELNQPQHF
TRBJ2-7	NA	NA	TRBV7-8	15	TGTGCCAGCAGCTTAGGGGTTGGCGGCCCCTACGAGCAGTACTTC	CASSLGVGGPYEQYF
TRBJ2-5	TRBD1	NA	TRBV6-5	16	TGTGCCAGCAGTTACTCCGGAACGACAGGGTCCGAGACCCAGTACTTC	CASSYSGTTGSETQYF
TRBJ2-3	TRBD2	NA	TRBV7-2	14	TGTGCCAGCAGCTTAAGGTGGGGGGAGGGTACGCAGTATTTT	CASSLRWGEGTQYF
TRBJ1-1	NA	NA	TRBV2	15	TGTGCCCCGACCCCCGACGGGACTTGGGGCACTGAAGCTTTCTTT	CAPTPDGTWGTEAFF
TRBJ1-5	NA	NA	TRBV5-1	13	TGCGCCAGCAGATTGACAGAGGGTCAGCCCCAGCATTTT	CASRLTEGQPQHF
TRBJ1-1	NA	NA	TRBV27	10	TGTGCCTACTTGAACACTGAAGCTTTCTTT	CAYLNTEAFF
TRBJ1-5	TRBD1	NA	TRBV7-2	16	TGTGCCAGCAGCTTAGTTGCGACAGGGGTGAATCAGCCCCAGCATTTT	CASSLVATGVNQPQHF
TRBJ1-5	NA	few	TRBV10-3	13	TGTGCCATCAGTGTTGAGGCCAATCAGCCCCAGCATTTT	CAISVEANQPQHF
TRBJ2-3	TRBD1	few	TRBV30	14	TGTGCCTGGACGAGGCAGGGGGCTACAGATACGCAGTATTTT	CAWTRQGATDTQYF
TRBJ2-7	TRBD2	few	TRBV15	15	TGTGCCACCAGCAGAGTCCGGGGGGGTCCCTACGAGCAGTACTTC	CATSRVRGGPYEQYF
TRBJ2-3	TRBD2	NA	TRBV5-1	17	TGCGCCAGCAGCTTGATTGCGGGAGGGCCCAGCACAGATACGCAGTATTTT	CASSLIAGGPSTDTQYF
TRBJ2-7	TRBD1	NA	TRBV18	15	TGTGCCAGCTCACCGGGACAGGGTGAGACCTACGAGCAGTACTTC	CASSPGQGETYEQYF
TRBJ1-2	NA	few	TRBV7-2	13	TGTGCCAGCAGCTCCGGGGTTTCGTATGGCTACACCTTC	CASSSGVSYGYTF
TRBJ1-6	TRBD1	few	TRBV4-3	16	TGCGCCAGCAGCCAAGAGACAGGGTCGTCGAATTCGGCCCTCCACTTT	CASSQETGSSNSALHF
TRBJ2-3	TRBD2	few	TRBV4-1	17	TGCGCCAGCAGCCAAGGGGAGGGGAGCAGGTACACAGATACGCAGTATTTT	CASSQGEGSRYTDTQYF
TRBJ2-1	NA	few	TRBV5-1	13	TGCGCCAGCAGCTTGGCGAGGAACAATGAGCAGTTCTTC	CASSLARNNEQFF
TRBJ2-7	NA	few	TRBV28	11	TGTGCCAGCAGTTCGGTTCACGAGCAGTACTTC	CASSSVHEQYF
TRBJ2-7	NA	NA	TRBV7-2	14	TGTGCCAGCAGCTCCCCCAGCGCACTCTACGAGCAGTACTTC	CASSSPSALYEQYF
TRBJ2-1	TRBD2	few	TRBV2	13	TGTGCCAGCAGGGGACTAGCCTACAATGAGCAGTTCTTC	CASRGLAYNEQFF
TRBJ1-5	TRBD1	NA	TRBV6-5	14	TGTGCCAGCAGTCTCGACAGGGGGCTTCAGCCCCAGCATTTT	CASSLDRGLQPQHF